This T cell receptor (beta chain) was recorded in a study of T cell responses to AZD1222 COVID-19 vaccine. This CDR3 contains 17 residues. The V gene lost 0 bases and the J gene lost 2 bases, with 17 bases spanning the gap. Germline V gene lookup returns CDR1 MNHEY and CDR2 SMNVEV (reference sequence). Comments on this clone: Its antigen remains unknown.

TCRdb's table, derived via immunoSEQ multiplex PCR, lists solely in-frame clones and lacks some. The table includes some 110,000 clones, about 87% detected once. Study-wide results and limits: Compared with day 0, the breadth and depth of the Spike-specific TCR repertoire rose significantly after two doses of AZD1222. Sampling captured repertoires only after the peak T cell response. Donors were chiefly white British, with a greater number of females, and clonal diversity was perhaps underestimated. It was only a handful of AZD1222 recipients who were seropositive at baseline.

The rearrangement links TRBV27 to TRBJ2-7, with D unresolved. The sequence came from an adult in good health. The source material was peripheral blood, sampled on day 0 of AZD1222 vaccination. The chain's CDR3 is CASSLSNPRIAAYEQYF. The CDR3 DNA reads TGTGCCAGCAGTTTATCGAATCCTAGAATCGCTGCCTACGAGCAGTACTTC.